This T cell receptor (beta chain) derives from a study of breast tumors, draining lymph nodes, adjacent tissues. Study-wide results and caveats: The lymph node origin of tumor T cells was framed as consistent with a hypothesis, not demonstrated. Tumor TCR diversity was below lymph nodes but above nontumor tissue. Luminal-like breast cancer showed significantly greater tumor-nontumor repertoire similarity than basal-like breast cancer did.

TCRdb used MiXCR to reprocess the multiplex PCR reads, holding one entry per CDR3 protein. The table includes fewer than 140,000 distinct CDR3 sequences, less than 40% detected once. CDR1 is MNHEY and CDR2 is SVGAGI in the germline V gene. The V end lost 5 bases, the J end lost 0 bases, and 13 bases lay between the germline ends. CDR3 length equals 15 residues. Axillary draining lymph nodes of breast cancer patients supplied the node samples. This clonotype occurred many times. Antigen unknown. V gene TRBV6-5 combines with J gene TRBJ1-2; a weak D match, TRBD1 (5 bases). The sequenced sample consisted of axillary lymph node tissue. The TCR comes from a female donor with breast cancer. Some clones in this sample may be carry-over from other donors' samples. CDR3 sequence reads: CASSPQGEANYGYTF. The CDR3 DNA is TGTGCCAGCAGTCCGCAGGGCGAAGCTAACTATGGCTACACCTTC.